The 23 T cell receptor beta chains listed next were all sequenced from one sample in a study of blood T cells in healthy people across ages. Alongside a J-beta primer mix, a sample-barcoded 5' primer served in a second PCR lasting 7 to 11 cycles. TCRdb reprocessed the 5' RACE reads with MiXCR, giving one entry per CDR3 protein. Here the sample spans roughly 1,100,000 distinct CDR3 sequences, around 27% being singletons. These same data were also listed under a study on T cells of mothers and their children.

Input material: blood. These receptor sequences come from a girl between 2 and 10 years old in good health.

V is TRBV12-5 and J is TRBJ2-3, with 11 bases identical to TRBD1. The CDR3 sequence is 16 residues long. In germline, CDR1 is LGHNT, CDR2 FRNRAP. With V trimmed by 6 bases and J by 2 bases, 7 bases remained unmatched. The CDR3 is CASGCSDRGHTDTQYF. The CDR3 DNA reads TGTGCTAGTGGATGTTCGGACAGGGGGCACACAGATACGCAGTATTTT. Looking up the rest from reference TRBV12-5 and TRBJ2-3 gives the full variable domain: DARVTQTPRHKVTEMGQEVTMRCQPILGHNTVFWYRQTMMQGLELLAYFRNRAPLDDSGMPKDRFSAEMPDATLATLKIQPSEPRDSAVYFCASGCSDRGHTDTQYFGPGTRLTVL.

This chain links TRBV9 with TRBJ2-3, with TRBD2 as a possible D gene (5 bases). V was cut by 0 bases and J by 5 bases, with 10 bases left in between. The CDR3 is 14 amino acids. The germline CDR1 and CDR2 sequences are SGDLS and YYNGEE. CDR3 residues: CASSVGAAIDTQYF. In DNA, the CDR3 is TGTGCCAGCAGCGTAGGAGCGGCTATAGATACGCAGTATTTT.

This chain connects TRBV6-6 to TRBJ2-5; D not resolved. The germline CDR1 and CDR2 sequences are MNHNY and SVGAGI (reference sequence). Deletions cut 6 bases from V and 1 base from J, with 12 bases between. CDR3 length equals 14 residues. CDR3 DNA sequence: TGTGCCAGCAGGACCACGGCCAGCCAAGAGACCCAGTACTTC. Translation: CASRTTASQETQYF.

This chain joins TRBV5-1 and TRBJ2-7, with TRBD1 matching over 9 bases. The J call is doubtful: the DNA matches TRBJ2-1 better. CDR3 length: 13 residues. CDR1 is SGHRS, CDR2 YFSETQ, per germline. CDR3 loop: CASSWTGDDEQFF. The CDR3 DNA sequence: TGCGCCAGCAGCTGGACAGGGGACGATGAGCAGTTCTTC.

This clonotype has a handful of counts. V and J are TRBV6-2 or TRBV6-3 and TRBJ2-3; tentatively, D is TRBD1 (5 bases). The CDR3 loop spans 15 amino acids. Deletions cut 0 bases from V and 2 bases from J, with 9 bases between. CDR1 is MNHEY and CDR2 is SVGEGT in the germline V gene. The CDR3 region is CASSYSDTVTDTQYF. The DNA for the CDR3 is TGTGCCAGCAGTTACTCGGACACTGTCACAGATACGCAGTATTTT.

V gene TRBV29-1 combines with J gene TRBJ2-5; 7 nucleotides match TRBD2. The DNA matches TRBJ2-7 better at its end, which makes the J call doubtful. From germline, CDR1 is SQVTM and CDR2 ANQGSEA. The CDR3 sequence is 12 residues long. CDR3 nucleotide sequence: TGCAGCGTTGCCCCCGGGGGGTACGAGCAGTACTTC. It is translated as CSVAPGGYEQYF.

V usage is TRBV7-9 and J usage is TRBJ2-1, with a weak D call TRBD2 (6 bases). The germline V gene encodes CDR1 SEHNR and CDR2 FQNEAQ (reference sequence). V lost 5 bases to trimming and J lost 0 bases, with 20 bases between them. The CDR3 is 18 amino acids. CDR3 coding DNA: TGTGCCAGCAGCCCAACCCTTTTCGGAGGGAGCTCCTACAATGAGCAGTTCTTC. Translating gives CASSPTLFGGSSYNEQFF.

Of note for this clonotype: The junction and the germline gene differ at one end; a read error may be behind it. The genes are TRBV3-1 and TRBJ2-7, with D hard to call. CDR3 length: 12 residues. Per germline, CDR1 LGHDT and CDR2 YNNKEL (reference sequence). The CDR3 DNA reads TGTGCCATCAGCCAATCCCCCTACGAGCAGTACTTC. Translated: CAISQSPYEQYF.

The chain couples TRBV7-8 to TRBJ2-3, with D maybe TRBD2 (5 bases). The CDR3 has 13 residues. Per the germline V gene, CDR1 is SGHVS and CDR2 is FQNEAQ. Trimming shortened V by 3 bases and J by 10 bases, and 14 bases separated the two germline ends. The DNA of the CDR3 is TGTGCCAGCAGCTTCGGGGAGAGCCAATCGCAGTATTTT. Translated: CASSFGESQSQYF.

This rearrangement joins TRBV6-6 to TRBJ1-3, with D perhaps TRBD1 (5 bases). Trimming removed 7 bases from V and 4 bases from J, with 14 bases in between. Per germline, CDR1 MNHNY and CDR2 SVGAGI (reference sequence). This CDR3 is built from 14 residues. DNA of the CDR3: TGTGCCAGCAACGATGCAGGGTTGGGAAACACCATATATTTT. Protein: CASNDAGLGNTIYF.

V gene TRBV6-2 or TRBV6-3 combines with J gene TRBJ2-1; D call uncertain. Germline V gives CDR1 MNHEY, CDR2 SVGEGT. CDR3 length: 13 amino acids. The germline V and J ends were trimmed by 4 bases and 2 bases, with 6 bases remaining between them. In DNA, the CDR3 is TGTGCCAGCAGTTTCCGGACCTACAATGAGCAGTTCTTC. This gives the protein CASSFRTYNEQFF.

This chain joins TRBV2 and TRBJ2-7, with 10 nucleotides matching TRBD2. Per germline, CDR1 SNHLY and CDR2 FYNNEI. This CDR3 is built from 13 residues. V lost 5 bases, J lost 6 bases, and 4 bases stayed unmatched. For the CDR3, the DNA is TGTGCCAGCAGTCCTATAGCGGGAGGCGAGCAGTACTTC. Its protein product is CASSPIAGGEQYF.

V gene TRBV12-3 or TRBV12-4 combines with J gene TRBJ2-7; D possibly corresponds to TRBD1 (6 bases). Between the trimmed V and J ends, which lost 8 bases and 5 bases, there was a span of 16 bases. The CDR3 runs to 13 residues. CDR3 sequence: CASGHAKGDEQYF. The CDR3 nucleotides are TGTGCCAGCGGGCACGCGAAGGGGGACGAGCAGTACTTC.

This clonotype was seen only a few times. The chain employs TRBV13 and TRBJ2-3; possibly TRBD2 for D (5 bases). CDR1 PRHDT and CDR2 FYEKMQ come from the germline V gene (reference sequence). Trimming left V 2 bases short and J 6 bases short, with 15 bases between. The CDR3 runs 15 residues. CDR3 sequence reads: CASSLRGISMDTQYF. CDR3 DNA: TGTGCCAGCAGCTTAAGAGGGATATCAATGGATACGCAGTATTTT.

The chain has TRBV6-5 and TRBJ2-1, with unresolved D. V shed 8 bases and J shed 0 bases, with 8 bases lying between them. Germline V gene sequence: CDR1 MNHEY, CDR2 SVGAGI. The CDR3 contains 13 residues. DNA for the CDR3: TGTGCCAGCTGGGGTAGCTCCTACAATGAGCAGTTCTTC. It encodes CASWGSSYNEQFF.

This clonotype was observed a handful of times. The V and J genes are TRBV5-6 and TRBJ2-4; D gene unclear. Trimming took 4 bases from V and 5 from J, leaving 13 bases between them. This CDR3 region has 14 residues. Germline V lookup: CDR1 SGHDT, CDR2 YYEEEE. CDR3 coding DNA: TGTGCCAGCAGCCGCCTTCTCGCGCAAAACATTCAGTACTTC. Protein: CASSRLLAQNIQYF.

This clonotype turned up a few times. The V call is TRBV28, the J call TRBJ2-5; D may be TRBD1 (6 bases). The last part of the DNA fits TRBJ2-7 better; the J call may be wrong. CDR1 and CDR2 (germline): MDHEN, SYDVKM. The CDR3 is 14 residues long. The CDR3: CASRLLGGLYEQYF. The CDR3 DNA reads as TGTGCCAGCAGGCTATTAGGGGGTCTCTACGAGCAGTACTTC.

The J gene is TRBJ2-2, the V gene TRBV9, with D uncertain. The CDR3 length is 11 residues. Germline CDR1 reads SGDLS; CDR2 reads YYNGEE. The V gene lost 6 bases and the J gene lost 7 bases, with 7 bases spanning the gap. The CDR3 loop is CASTTNGELFF. The CDR3 nucleotides are TGTGCCAGCACTACGAACGGGGAGCTGTTTTTT. The whole variable domain, filled in from reference TRBV9 and TRBJ2-2, reads DSGVTQTPKHLITATGQRVTLRCSPRSGDLSVYWYQQSLDQGLQFLIQYYNGEERAKGNILERFSAQQFPDLHSELNLSSLELGDSALYFCASTTNGELFFGEGSRLTVL.

The J gene is TRBJ2-4, the V gene TRBV5-1, with D perhaps matching TRBD1 (7 bases). Trimming left V 4 bases short and J 0 bases short, with 14 bases between. Germline loops: CDR1 SGHRS, CDR2 YFSETQ. This CDR3 has 16 residues. For the CDR3, the DNA is TGCGCCAGCAGCATTCAGGGGGGCCTAGCCAAAAACATTCAGTACTTC. As protein: CASSIQGGLAKNIQYF.

The table lists this clonotype with many counts. V and J are TRBV7-3 and TRBJ2-6; D remains ambiguous. Germline CDR1 SGHTA, CDR2 FQGTGA. The CDR3 covers 13 residues. Between the trimmed V and J ends, which lost 5 bases and 1 base, there was a span of 3 bases. CDR3 protein: CASSQSGANVLTF. The CDR3 DNA reads as TGTGCCAGCAGCCAATCTGGGGCCAACGTCCTGACTTTC.

The chain employs TRBV7-2 and TRBJ2-5; the D is unclear. Germline V gene data show CDR1 as SGHTA and CDR2 as FQGNSA. Trimming took 4 bases from V and 3 from J, leaving 15 bases between them. This CDR3 has 15 amino acids. CDR3: CASSSNKRPEETQYF. CDR3 DNA sequence: TGTGCCAGCAGCTCCAACAAAAGACCTGAAGAGACCCAGTACTTC.

This clonotype was seen more than once but under ten times. This chain joins TRBV3-1 and TRBJ2-5; the D call may be TRBD1 or TRBD2 (5 bases each). The CDR3 sequence is 14 residues long. Germline loops: CDR1 LGHDT, CDR2 YNNKEL (reference sequence). V lost 4 bases and J 5 bases, leaving 14 bases between the germline ends. DNA for the CDR3: TGTGCCAGCAGCCCCGGGGCCACGATGGAGACCCAGTACTTC. Translating it yields CASSPGATMETQYF.

This clonotype came up a few times. V and J are TRBV20-1 and TRBJ2-5, with D perhaps being TRBD1 or TRBD2 (6 bases each). Trimming pared 2 bases from V and 4 bases from J, leaving 14 bases between. The CDR3 runs to 14 residues. Looked up from germline, CDR1 is DFQATT and CDR2 is SNEGSKA (reference sequence). The CDR3 loop is CSARPAEGVETQYF. The CDR3 DNA follows: TGCAGTGCTAGACCAGCGGAGGGGGTAGAGACCCAGTACTTC.